The 3 T cell receptor beta chains in this list originate from one sample, sequenced in a study of vaccination and CD4 T cells after COVID-19. The antigens for these receptors are not known. The Oncomine TCR Beta short-read assay was what sequenced the DNA obtained from cultured CD4+ T cells. MiXCR, applied by TCRdb to the PCR reads, yields one record per CDR3 protein. The repertoire holds about 14,000 distinct CDR3 sequences, with 55% as singletons. Treatment of the sample: approximately 10-day PBMC culture with coronavirus spike peptide pools or control peptides (ViraFEST assay). Sequenced sample: CD4+ T cells from blood, cultured in vitro. The receptors were sampled from a human donor who had recovered from COVID-19.

The chain recombines TRBV6-2 or TRBV6-3 with TRBJ1-2, with 7 bases matching TRBD1. This CDR3 spans 15 amino acids. Trimming removed 7 bases from V and 3 bases from J; junction bases left unmatched: 11. Germline CDR1 MNHEY, CDR2 SVGEGT. The DNA of the CDR3 is TGTGCCAGCACCAAGTTGAGGGGGCGCGACTATGGCTACACCTTC. This translates into CASTKLRGRDYGYTF.

The rearrangement uses TRBV20-1 and TRBJ2-5; tentatively, D is TRBD1 (7 bases). In germline, CDR1 is DFQATT, CDR2 SNEGSKA (reference sequence). The CDR3 runs 13 residues. V lost 6 bases, J lost 1 base, and 12 bases lay in between. The CDR3 sequence is CSAGGQIQETQYF. The CDR3 nucleotides are TGCAGTGCCGGGGGACAGATCCAAGAGACCCAGTACTTC.

The chain links TRBV7-9 to TRBJ2-3; weak D call: TRBD2 (6 bases). CDR3 size: 15 residues. V was trimmed by 3 bases and J by 0 bases, leaving 10 bases between them. CDR1 is SEHNR, CDR2 FQNEAQ, per germline (reference sequence). CDR3 sequence: CASSLRDLSTDTQYF. CDR3 nucleotides: TGTGCCAGCAGCTTGCGGGACCTTAGCACAGATACGCAGTATTTT. Based on the CDR3 plus reference TRBV7-9 and TRBJ2-3, the full variable domain is DTGVSQNPRHKITKRGQNVTFRCDPISEHNRLYWYRQTLGQGPEFLTYFQNEAQLEKSRLLSDRFSAERPKGSFSTLEIQRTEQGDSAMYLCASSLRDLSTDTQYFGPGTRLTVL.